Described below is a single T cell receptor beta chain sequence and its context. Specified treatment: oral pan-JAK inhibitor, 5-10 mg twice daily. The data derive from a study of CD8+ T cells in alopecia areata. Sequencing used cDNA as its template, made by extracting RNA and reverse transcribing it. Generated by immunoSEQ multiplex PCR, the TCRdb table keeps only in-frame clones and is missing some. Here the sample spans about 190,000 clones, around 56% being singletons. Germline CDR1 and CDR2: SGDLS and YYNGEE. This CDR3 is built from 14 residues. V was clipped by 3 bases and J by 5 bases, with 12 bases between them.

The rearrangement links TRBV9 to TRBJ2-1; maybe TRBD2 (5 bases). The receptor was isolated from a human donor with alopecia areata. Sequencing was performed on CD4+ T cells sorted from blood, taken at week 4, from a patient treated with tofacitinib. CDR3 nucleotides: TGTGCCAGCAGCGGAAGAATAGCGAACAATGAGCAGTTCTTC. Translating it yields CASSGRIANNEQFF.